Included here is one T cell receptor (beta chain) sequence, with context. What it binds is unknown. The data were obtained in a study of cytomegalovirus exposure and HLA in healthy donors. General study points: For most TCR sequences rarity was the rule, although some public TCRs occurred in many donors.

Use of 60 Vbeta and 13 Jbeta primers characterized the PCR. Libraries were prepared by immunoSEQ multiplex PCR; TCRdb keeps only in-frame clonotypes and omits some of them. The data contain 95,000 to 150,000 clones, about 78% of them singletons. The sample taken for sequencing was PBMCs. The receptor comes from a man aged 30-40 years in good health and CMV-seronegative.

CDR3 in amino acids: CASSPSTDTQYF. CDR3 bases: TGTGCCAGCAGTCCGAGCACAGATACGCAGTATTTT. The V gene is TRBV28, the J gene TRBJ2-3; D is ambiguous. The germline CDR1 and CDR2 sequences are MDHEN and SYDVKM. V was pared by 5 bases and J by 0 bases, with 3 bases between. The CDR3 is 12 residues long.